Below, 24 T cell receptor beta chains from the same sample are listed, as sequenced in a study of cytomegalovirus exposure and HLA in healthy donors listed by TCRdb under 2017. The library was obtained by the immunoSEQ multiplex PCR assay. A mixture of 60 forward primers for TCR Vbeta segments and 13 reverse primers for TCR Jbeta segments was used in the multiplex PCR. TCRdb took over this immuneACCESS table, retaining in-frame rearrangements with V and J assigned. Such tables are incomplete; in checked studies, under half of the missing clones stem from an unresolved V gene, and the remainder is unexplained. The table for this sample records about 96,000 clones. The biggest ten clones account for under 4.5% of the sample. Material: PBMCs. All receptors derive from a woman aged 30 to 39 in good health and CMV-seronegative.

J is TRBJ2-3 and V is TRBV6-5, with 10 bases matching TRBD2. Unmatched junction bases numbered 7, after V lost 7 bases and J lost 6 bases. Germline V gene data show CDR1 as MNHEY and CDR2 as SVGAGI. The CDR3 is 14 amino acids. The CDR3 sequence: CASNPSGSWDTQYF. CDR3 coding DNA: TGTGCCAGCAACCCTAGCGGGAGCTGGGATACGCAGTATTTT.

The chain links TRBV25-1 to TRBJ1-1; perhaps TRBD1 as D (6 bases). The CDR3 extends over 16 amino acids. Germline values: CDR1 MGHDK, CDR2 SYGVNS. Trimming left V 3 bases short and J 2 bases short, with 16 bases between. The chain's CDR3 is CASSDLRGRANTEAFF. Here the CDR3 DNA reads TGTGCCAGCAGTGACCTCAGGGGCCGGGCAAACACTGAAGCTTTCTTT.

J is TRBJ2-5 and V is TRBV14, with 9 positions matching TRBD1. Trimming cost V 4 bases and J 1 base; bases outside gene matches: 4. The germline V gene has CDR1 SGHDN and CDR2 FVKESK. The length of the CDR3 is 15 residues. The CDR3 nucleotides are TGTGCCAGCAGCCCGGGGACAGGGCCCCAAGAGACCCAGTACTTC. Its translation is CASSPGTGPQETQYF.

J is TRBJ2-1 and V is TRBV19, with TRBD2 matching 8 bases. Germline V CDR1 and CDR2: LNHDA, SQIVND (reference sequence). J gave up 6 bases and V 5 bases, and 9 bases lay outside the gene matches. The CDR3 has 15 residues. CDR3 amino acids: CASSDFGTRSNEQFF. For the CDR3, the DNA is TGTGCCAGTAGTGATTTCGGGACTAGATCCAATGAGCAGTTCTTC.

The chain carries TRBV7-9 and TRBJ1-1; no definite D call. Trimming left V 0 bases short and J 1 base short, with 9 bases between. CDR3 size: 15 residues. Germline V gene lookup returns CDR1 SEHNR and CDR2 FQNEAQ (reference sequence). As DNA, the CDR3 is TGTGCCAGCAGCTTAGCCCCGGGAGGGAACACTGAAGCTTTCTTT. This encodes CASSLAPGGNTEAFF.

This rearrangement joins TRBV28 to TRBJ2-5; D gene uncertain. Trimming shortened V by 4 bases and J by 4 bases, and 4 bases separated the two germline ends. The germline CDR1 and CDR2 sequences are MDHEN and SYDVKM. The CDR3 has 11 amino acids. In nucleotides, the CDR3 is TGTGCCAGCAGTTCTCTAGAGACCCAGTACTTC. It specifies CASSSLETQYF.

The chain carries TRBV13 and TRBJ2-5; 15 bases align to TRBD2. The CDR3 runs 16 residues. J lost 5 bases, V lost 5 bases, and 6 bases had no gene match. The germline gives CDR1 PRHDT, CDR2 FYEKMQ (reference sequence). CDR3 DNA sequence: TGTGCCAGCAGCGACGGGACTAGCGGGAGGTGGGAGACCCAGTACTTC. It translates to CASSDGTSGRWETQYF.

CDR3 coding DNA: TGTGCCTGGAGTGGGGACAGTAGCAATCAGCCCCAGCATTTT. It codes for CAWSGDSSNQPQHF. This chain uses TRBV30 with TRBJ1-5; 7 bases are a match to TRBD1. The CDR3 consists of 14 residues. V gave up 1 base and J gave up 0 bases; unmatched junction bases: 0. CDR1 and CDR2 (germline): GTSNPN, SVGIG (reference sequence).

The J gene is TRBJ2-5, the V gene TRBV14; D unresolved. V was shortened by 4 bases and J by 5 bases, with 20 bases between the two germline ends. Germline V gene lookup returns CDR1 SGHDN and CDR2 FVKESK. The CDR3 has 16 residues. The CDR3 loop is CASSLSTELMRETQYF. CDR3 DNA sequence: TGTGCCAGCAGCCTATCAACGGAGTTGATGAGGGAGACCCAGTACTTC.

The chain employs TRBV19 and TRBJ2-2; 8 bases are shared with TRBD2. This CDR3 has 15 residues. Germline CDR1 and CDR2: LNHDA and SQIVND (reference sequence). J was trimmed by 2 bases and V by 4 bases; bases with no gene match: 3. CDR3 DNA: TGTGCCAGTAGTACGGGGGGGGGAAACACCGGGGAGCTGTTTTTT. This encodes CASSTGGGNTGELFF.

The gene calls are TRBV6-1 and TRBJ2-7, with 9 bases that match TRBD1. The CDR3 runs to 14 residues. The germline V gene encodes CDR1 MNHNS and CDR2 SASEGT. The V gene end was trimmed by 4 bases and the J gene end by 1 base; junction bases not matched to a gene: 2. CDR3 nucleotide sequence: TGTGCCAGCAGTGTAGGGACAGGGTCCTACGAGCAGTACTTC. As protein: CASSVGTGSYEQYF.

The chain has TRBV14 and TRBJ2-7; tentative D call: TRBD1 (5 bases). The V end lost 0 bases, the J end lost 0 bases, and 12 bases lay between the germline ends. This CDR3 contains 16 residues. The germline CDR1 and CDR2 sequences are SGHDN and FVKESK. The CDR3 sequence: CASSQDAGILSYEQYF. The CDR3 DNA is TGTGCCAGCAGCCAAGATGCAGGGATACTCTCCTACGAGCAGTACTTC.

This sequence joins TRBV6-5 and TRBJ2-1; D not certain. V was clipped by 6 bases and J by 6 bases, with 9 bases between them. This CDR3 comprises 12 residues. Germline V gene data show CDR1 as MNHEY and CDR2 as SVGAGI. The CDR3 loop reads CASRLRSNEQFF. The DNA for the CDR3 is TGTGCCAGCAGGCTGCGTAGCAATGAGCAGTTCTTC.

The rearrangement uses TRBV27 and TRBJ2-5; D uncertain. The ends were cut back, 0 bases at V and 1 base at J, with 9 bases in the middle. This CDR3 region has 15 residues. Germline CDR1 is MNHEY and CDR2 is SMNVEV (reference sequence). CDR3 in DNA: TGTGCCAGCAGTTTATCGTTGAGGCTCCAAGAGACCCAGTACTTC. Protein product: CASSLSLRLQETQYF.

For this clone: A junction end diverges from the germline sequence, so it may reflect a read error. The V call is TRBV27, the J call TRBJ2-2; D may be TRBD1 (6 bases). CDR1 and CDR2 (germline): MNHEY, SMNVEV (reference sequence). This CDR3 has 11 amino acids. The CDR3 DNA sequence: TGTGCCAGCAGACAAAGAGGGGGGCTGTTTTTT. Translation gives CASRQRGGLFF.

This chain joins TRBV27 and TRBJ2-7, with a possible D match to TRBD1 (6 bases). The CDR3 runs 14 residues. Trimming took 2 bases from V and 3 from J, leaving 11 bases between them. Germline-derived CDR1 and CDR2 are MNHEY and SMNVEV (reference sequence). CDR3 in amino acids: CASSLEGGHYEQYF. In nucleotides, the CDR3 is TGTGCCAGCAGTTTAGAAGGGGGACACTACGAGCAGTACTTC.

The chain couples TRBV7-9 to TRBJ2-4, with TRBD1 matching 9 bases. Germline V CDR1 and CDR2: SEHNR, FQNEAQ (reference sequence). The CDR3 is 15 amino acids. V gave up 4 bases and J gave up 4 bases; unmatched junction bases: 5. The CDR3 sequence is CASSSFGTGKNIQYF. The DNA of the CDR3 is TGTGCCAGCAGCTCCTTCGGGACAGGGAAAAACATTCAGTACTTC.

The chain joins TRBV27 to TRBJ1-1, with 7 bases identical to TRBD1. This CDR3 contains 15 residues. CDR1 is MNHEY and CDR2 is SMNVEV in the germline V gene (reference sequence). J gave up 5 bases and V 5 bases, and 11 bases lay outside the gene matches. The CDR3 sequence: CASSPRTGGGTEAFF. CDR3 bases: TGTGCCAGCAGTCCCAGGACAGGTGGTGGGACTGAAGCTTTCTTT.

The genes are TRBV9 and TRBJ1-2, with 10 bases fitting TRBD1. Germline CDR1 and CDR2: SGDLS and YYNGEE. This CDR3 spans 15 amino acids. After removal of 0 bases from V and 4 bases from J, the junction contained 3 bases not matched to a gene. CDR3 coding DNA: TGTGCCAGCAGCGTAGGGACAGGGGGTTCCTATGGCTACACCTTC. It is translated as CASSVGTGGSYGYTF.

The V and J genes are TRBV6-5 and TRBJ2-2; 7 bases align to TRBD1. V gave up 6 bases and J gave up 6 bases; unmatched junction bases: 10. CDR1 and CDR2 from the germline V gene are MNHEY and SVGAGI. This CDR3 has 15 residues. The CDR3 sequence: CASSDGRGSAGELFF. The CDR3 nucleotides read TGTGCCAGCAGCGACGGCAGGGGGAGTGCCGGGGAGCTGTTTTTT.

The chain couples TRBV27 to TRBJ2-1, with 10 bases matching TRBD1. Germline trimming cut 8 bases from V and 1 base from J; bases unmatched to any gene: 11. CDR1 is MNHEY and CDR2 is SMNVEV in the germline V gene (reference sequence). This CDR3 region has 17 residues. The CDR3 protein is CASLPWTGGPSYNEQFF. The DNA of the CDR3 is TGTGCCAGCCTCCCCTGGACAGGGGGGCCATCCTACAATGAGCAGTTCTTC.

CDR3 bases: TGCAGTGCTAGTAAATCCGAGCAGTACTTC. Amino acids: CSASKSEQYF. The V gene is TRBV20-1, the J gene TRBJ2-7; no clear D gene. V gave up 3 bases and J gave up 6 bases, with 6 bases separating them. The CDR3 extends over 10 amino acids. The germline gives CDR1 DFQATT, CDR2 SNEGSKA (reference sequence).

The chain joins TRBV27 to TRBJ2-7; TRBD1 agrees at 10 bases. The trim removed 3 bases at V and 3 bases at J, leaving 8 bases unmatched. Germline loops: CDR1 MNHEY, CDR2 SMNVEV (reference sequence). The CDR3 runs 16 residues. The DNA of the CDR3 is TGTGCCAGCAGTTTTACCGGGACAGGGGCTTTCTACGAGCAGTACTTC. Its translation: CASSFTGTGAFYEQYF.

The chain has TRBV18 and TRBJ1-2; tentative D call: TRBD1 (6 bases). Per germline, CDR1 KGHSH and CDR2 LQKENI. CDR3 length: 15 residues. Trimming pared 2 bases from V and 3 bases from J, leaving 13 bases between. CDR3 nucleotides: TGTGCCAGCTCACCATCCCGACAGGTCTACTATGGCTACACCTTC. Translating it yields CASSPSRQVYYGYTF.